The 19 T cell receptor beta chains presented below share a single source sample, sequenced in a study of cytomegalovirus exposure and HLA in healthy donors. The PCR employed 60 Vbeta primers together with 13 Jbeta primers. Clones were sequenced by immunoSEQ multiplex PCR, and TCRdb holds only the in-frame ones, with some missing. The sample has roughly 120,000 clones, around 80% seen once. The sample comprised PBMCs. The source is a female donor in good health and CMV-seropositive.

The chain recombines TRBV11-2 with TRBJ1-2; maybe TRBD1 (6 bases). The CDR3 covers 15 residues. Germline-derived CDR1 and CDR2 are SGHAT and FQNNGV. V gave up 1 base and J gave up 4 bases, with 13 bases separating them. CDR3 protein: CASSLALDRAYGYTF. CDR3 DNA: TGTGCCAGCAGCTTAGCGTTGGACAGAGCCTATGGCTACACCTTC.

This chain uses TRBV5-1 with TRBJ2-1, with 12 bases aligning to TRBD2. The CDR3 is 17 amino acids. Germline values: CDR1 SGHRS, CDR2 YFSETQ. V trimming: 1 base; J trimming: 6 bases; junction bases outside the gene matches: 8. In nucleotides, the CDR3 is TGCGCCAGCAGCTTGTCCACTAGCGGGGGGCCCATCAATGAGCAGTTCTTC. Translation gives CASSLSTSGGPINEQFF.

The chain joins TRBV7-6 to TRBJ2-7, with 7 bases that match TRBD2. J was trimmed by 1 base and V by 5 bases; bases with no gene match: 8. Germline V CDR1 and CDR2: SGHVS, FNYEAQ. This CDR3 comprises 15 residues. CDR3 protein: CASSREAVPSYEQYF. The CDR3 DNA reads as TGTGCCAGCAGCCGGGAGGCCGTACCTTCCTACGAGCAGTACTTC.

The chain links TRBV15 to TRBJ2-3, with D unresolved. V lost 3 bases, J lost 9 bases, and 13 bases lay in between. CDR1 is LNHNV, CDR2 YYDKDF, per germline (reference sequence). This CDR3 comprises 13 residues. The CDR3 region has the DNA TGTGCCACCAGCAGGACTGCCCTTGGGACGCAGTATTTT. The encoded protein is CATSRTALGTQYF.

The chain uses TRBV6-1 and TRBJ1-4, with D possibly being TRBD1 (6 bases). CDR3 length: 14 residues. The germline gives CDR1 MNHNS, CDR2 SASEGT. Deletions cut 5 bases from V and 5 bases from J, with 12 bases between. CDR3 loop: CASSIQGRNEKLFF. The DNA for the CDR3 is TGTGCCAGCAGTATACAGGGCCGAAATGAAAAACTGTTTTTT.

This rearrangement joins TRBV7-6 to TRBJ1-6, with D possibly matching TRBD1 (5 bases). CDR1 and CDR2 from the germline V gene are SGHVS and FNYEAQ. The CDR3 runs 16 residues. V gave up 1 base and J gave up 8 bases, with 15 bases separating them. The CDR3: CASSLEGGHPYSPLHF. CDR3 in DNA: TGTGCCAGCAGCTTAGAGGGTGGACACCCTTATTCACCCCTCCACTTT.

In nucleotides, the CDR3 is TGTGCCAGCAGCCAGAGGAGACAGGGGAGCACAGATACGCAGTATTTT. It encodes CASSQRRQGSTDTQYF. V usage is TRBV4-2 and J usage is TRBJ2-3; TRBD1 matches at 8 bases. The CDR3 covers 16 residues. Per germline, CDR1 LGHNA and CDR2 YNFKEQ. J lost 0 bases, V lost 3 bases, and 5 bases had no gene match.

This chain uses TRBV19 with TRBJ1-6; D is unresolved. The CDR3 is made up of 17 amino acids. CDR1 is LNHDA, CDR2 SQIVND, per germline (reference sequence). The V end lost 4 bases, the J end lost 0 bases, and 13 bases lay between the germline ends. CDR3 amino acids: CASSSPTTNSYNSPLHF. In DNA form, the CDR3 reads TGTGCCAGTAGTAGTCCTACTACGAACTCCTATAATTCACCCCTCCACTTT. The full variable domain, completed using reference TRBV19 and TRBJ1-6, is DGGITQSPKYLFRKEGQNVTLSCEQNLNHDAMYWYRQDPGQGLRLIYYSQIVNDFQKGDIAEGYSVSREKKESFPLTVTSAQKNPTAFYLCASSSPTTNSYNSPLHFGNGTRLTVT.

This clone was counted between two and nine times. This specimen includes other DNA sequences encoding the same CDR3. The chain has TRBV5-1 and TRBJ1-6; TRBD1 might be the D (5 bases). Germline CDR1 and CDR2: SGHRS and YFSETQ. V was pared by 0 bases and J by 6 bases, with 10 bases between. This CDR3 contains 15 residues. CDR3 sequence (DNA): TGCGCCAGCAGCTTGGGCCAGGGTGGTAATTCACCCCTCCACTTT. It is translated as CASSLGQGGNSPLHF.

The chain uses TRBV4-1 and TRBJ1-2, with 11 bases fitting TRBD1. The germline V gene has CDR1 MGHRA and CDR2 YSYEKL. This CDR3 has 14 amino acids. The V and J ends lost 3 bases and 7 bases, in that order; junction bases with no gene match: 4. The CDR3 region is CASSQDRGRVGYTF. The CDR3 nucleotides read TGCGCCAGCAGCCAGGACAGGGGGCGAGTTGGCTACACCTTC.

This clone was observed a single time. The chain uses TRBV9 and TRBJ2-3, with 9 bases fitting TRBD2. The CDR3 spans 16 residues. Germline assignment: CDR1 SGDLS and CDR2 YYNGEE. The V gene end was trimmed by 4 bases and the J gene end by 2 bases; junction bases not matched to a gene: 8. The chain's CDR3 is CASSIGLARNTDTQYF. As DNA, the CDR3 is TGTGCCAGCAGCATAGGACTAGCGCGTAACACAGATACGCAGTATTTT.

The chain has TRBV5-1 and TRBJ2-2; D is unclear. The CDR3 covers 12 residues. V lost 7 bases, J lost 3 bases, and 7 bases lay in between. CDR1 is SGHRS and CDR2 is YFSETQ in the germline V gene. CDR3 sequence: CASYRDTGELFF. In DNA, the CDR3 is TGCGCCAGCTACCGGGACACCGGGGAGCTGTTTTTT.

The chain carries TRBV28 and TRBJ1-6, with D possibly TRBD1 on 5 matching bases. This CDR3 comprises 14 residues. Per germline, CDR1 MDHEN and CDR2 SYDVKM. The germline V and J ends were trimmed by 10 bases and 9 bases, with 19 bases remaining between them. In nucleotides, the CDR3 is TGTGCCACCTCCCAGGAGGGGCGACTTTCACCCCTCCACTTT. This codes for CATSQEGRLSPLHF.

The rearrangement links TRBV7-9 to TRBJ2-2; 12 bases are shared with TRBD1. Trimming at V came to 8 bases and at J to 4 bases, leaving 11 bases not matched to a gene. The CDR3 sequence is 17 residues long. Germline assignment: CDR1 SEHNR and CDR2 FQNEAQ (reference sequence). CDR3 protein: CASSPKLGQGATGELFF. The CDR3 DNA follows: TGTGCCAGCTCTCCAAAGTTGGGACAGGGGGCCACCGGGGAGCTGTTTTTT.

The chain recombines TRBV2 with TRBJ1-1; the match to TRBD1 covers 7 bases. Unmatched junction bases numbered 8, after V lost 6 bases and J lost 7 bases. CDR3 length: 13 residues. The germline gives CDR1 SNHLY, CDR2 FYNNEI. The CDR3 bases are TGTGCCAGCAGACAGACAGGGTTGGGTGAAGCTTTCTTT. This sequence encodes CASRQTGLGEAFF.

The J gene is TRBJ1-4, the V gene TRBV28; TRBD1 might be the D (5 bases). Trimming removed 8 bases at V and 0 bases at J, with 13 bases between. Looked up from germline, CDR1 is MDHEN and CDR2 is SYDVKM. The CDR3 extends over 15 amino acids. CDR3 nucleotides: TGTGCCAGCCTTAGGGGTGGGGCAACTAATGAAAAACTGTTTTTT. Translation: CASLRGGATNEKLFF. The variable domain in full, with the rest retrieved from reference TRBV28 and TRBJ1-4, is DVKVTQSSRYLVKRTGEKVFLECVQDMDHENMFWYRQDPGLGLRLIYFSYDVKMKEKGDIPEGYSVSREKKERFSLILESASTNQTSMYLCASLRGGATNEKLFFGSGTQLSVL.

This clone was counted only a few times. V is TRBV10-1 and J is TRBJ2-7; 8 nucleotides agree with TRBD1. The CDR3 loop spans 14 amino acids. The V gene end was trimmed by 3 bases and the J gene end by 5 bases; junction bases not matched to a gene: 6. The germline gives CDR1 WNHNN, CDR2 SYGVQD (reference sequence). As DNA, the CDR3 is TGCGCCAGCAGTGACGACAGGGGAGTCCACGAGCAGTACTTC. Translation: CASSDDRGVHEQYF.

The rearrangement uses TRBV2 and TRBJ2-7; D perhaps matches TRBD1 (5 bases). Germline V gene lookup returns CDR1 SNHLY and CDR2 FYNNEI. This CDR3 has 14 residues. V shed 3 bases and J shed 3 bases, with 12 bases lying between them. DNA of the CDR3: TGTGCCAGCAGTGAGACAAAGGGGTACTACGAGCAGTACTTC. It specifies CASSETKGYYEQYF.

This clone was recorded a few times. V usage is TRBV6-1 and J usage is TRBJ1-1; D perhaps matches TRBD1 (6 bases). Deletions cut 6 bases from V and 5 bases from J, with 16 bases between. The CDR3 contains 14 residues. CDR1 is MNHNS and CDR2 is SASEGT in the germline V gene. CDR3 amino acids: CASSGHSQGTEAFF. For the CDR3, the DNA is TGTGCCAGCAGCGGACACTCTCAGGGGACTGAAGCTTTCTTT.